These T cell receptor beta chains were read from a single sample in a study of early T cells in non-severe SARS-CoV-2 infection. Using its own MiXCR run on the 5' RACE reads, TCRdb lists one record per CDR3 protein. The sample shows 50,000 to 75,000 distinct CDR3 sequences, about 12% of them seen only once. The starting material was whole blood, obtained at baseline. These receptors were taken from an adult who was a healthcare worker with PCR-confirmed SARS-CoV-2 infection or an uninfected control (not recorded which). The donor label of this sample is uncertain. Both conserved end residues are trimmed from each CDR3. Clone size appears in some rows only: once, few, many, or a class for an expanded clone.

TRBV5-4 | - | AGTQRGTDTQY
TRBV24-1 | few | ATSDWTANTDTQY
TRBV6-5 | - | ASSLGGGARGNIQY
TRBV7-8 | few | ASSLQGSYGYT
TRBV12-3/TRBV12-4 | many | ASSSYTDAGYGYT
TRBV6-2/TRBV6-3 | - | ASRKTQGPLGNTIY
TRBV6-6 | few | ASSSATGSDGYT
TRBV12-3/TRBV12-4 | - | ASSHWTENTEAF
TRBV27 | few | ASSPRDYLDTQY
TRBV25-1 | - | ASSVKGPLDGYT
TRBV29-1 | many | SVGGAGTEAF
TRBV20-1 | few | SASTGQASTDTQY
TRBV20-1 | - | SASILRGNTGELF
TRBV24-1 | many | ATSETGTWHQETQY
TRBV25-1 | - | ASSESGVTDTQY
TRBV29-1 | few | SVAASGLYNEQF
TRBV24-1 | - | ATTAGTGGIHNEQF
TRBV5-1 | few | ASSLTAGTSTDTQY
TRBV7-9 | few | ASSFTETQY
TRBV7-6 | many | ASSLTTSGSQETQY
TRBV30 | - | AWRVEGFEMNTEAF
TRBV6-1 | many | ASRGRLANTEAF
TRBV28 | many | ASSPGTFINYGYT
TRBV10-2 | - | ASSGLGGTEAF
TRBV10-3 | - | AISVEETQY
TRBV2 | - | ASSLGLANKNIQY
TRBV12-3/TRBV12-4 | many | ASSLFGGNSPLH
TRBV4-1 | many | ASSQDGARVNTEAF
TRBV7-2 | - | ASSPWDIGSNQPQH
TRBV2 | many | ASRGGQMNTEAF
TRBV7-9 | - | ASSLRASVGLNEQF
TRBV28 | few | ASRHAPWNRDEQF
TRBV3-1 | few | ASSSRQGGYGYT
TRBV6-7 | few | ASSYLSPLASNNYGYT
TRBV2 | few | ASRNLYGYT
TRBV5-1 | few | ASSQTGTGDEKLF
TRBV18 | few | ASSPGQGARNTIY
TRBV6-1 | - | ASNRLAGGPSEQF
TRBV20-1 | few | SARDGLLRGGPADTQY
TRBV6-5 | - | ASSVPSSQVAGELF
TRBV4-2 | many | ASSQDERTTGSEKLF
TRBV5-1 | - | ASSLGTIRSTDTQY
TRBV10-2 | many | ASSAGGEQF
TRBV2 | - | ASRATGFSDTIY
TRBV6-6 | - | ASSYSTGTMNTEAF
TRBV19 | - | ASSITSASDTQY
TRBV20-1 | - | SARNRAALTGDTQY
TRBV5-5 | many | ASSREGYSNQPQH
TRBV6-5 | - | ASSRQGNNSPLH
TRBV6-1 | - | ASSEIGRPEAF
TRBV28 | few | ASSFGRGNTEAF
TRBV7-8 | many | ASSLGLGTDYSYSGANVLT
TRBV12-3/TRBV12-4 | few | ASRPDRGPKAF
TRBV19 | few | ASSITGQGASDTQY
TRBV7-9 | few | ASSLARDNEQF
TRBV9 | few | ASSSRPDDGDTSGGYT
TRBV19 | few | ASRQGAGTGELF